The 14 T cell receptor beta chains below were found in one sample sequenced in a study of CD8+CD57+ T cells in acquired aplastic anemia. An expansion of CD8+CD57+ cells by flow cytometry had been shown in patients chosen for sequencing. The TCR beta profiling, which covered VDJ combination and CDR3 sequence, was carried out using genomic DNA as the template. TCRdb reprocessed the reads with MiXCR, giving one entry per CDR3 protein. Here the sample spans 150,000 to 170,000 distinct CDR3 sequences, about 50% being singletons. The material sequenced was sorted CD4+, CD8+, or CD8+CD57+ T cells (not recorded which) from PBMCs. Source of these receptors: a human donor with aplastic anemia.

About this clonotype itself: A read error may be the cause here, since a much bigger clone is one base away. This rearrangement joins TRBV6-1 to TRBJ2-1; D is perhaps TRBD1 or TRBD2 (6 bases each). The CDR3 has 13 amino acids. Per the germline V gene, CDR1 is MNHNS and CDR2 is SASEGT. V lost 7 bases, J lost 12 bases, and 19 bases lay in between. The CDR3 protein is CASMTGDVGGQFF. The CDR3 DNA reads TGTGCCAGCATGACGGGAGATGTAGGGGGGCAGTTCTTC.

This clonotype was seen ten or more times. V and J are TRBV29-1 and TRBJ2-5; D not resolved. V was cut by 1 base and J by 4 bases, with 7 bases left in between. The CDR3 runs to 12 residues. Per germline, CDR1 SQVTM and CDR2 ANQGSEA. DNA for the CDR3: TGCAGCGTTGAAGGGTGGGGAGAGACCCAGTACTTC. Its protein product is CSVEGWGETQYF.

The V call is TRBV12-3 or TRBV12-4, the J call TRBJ1-3, with TRBD1 identical over 9 bases. This CDR3 contains 15 residues. V lost 2 bases and J lost 2; bases outside the gene matches: 1. DNA for the CDR3: TGTGCCAGCAGTTTACGGACAGGGGCTGGAAACACCATATATTTT. Translating it yields CASSLRTGAGNTIYF.

Concerning this clonotype: One base away lies a much larger clone, so this may be a sequencing read error. Because the CDR3 is missing its conserved closing phenylalanine or tryptophan, this is likely a read error. The rearrangement uses TRBV12-3 or TRBV12-4 and TRBJ1-4; D is undetermined. V dropped 2 bases and J dropped 4 bases, with 5 bases sitting between them. This CDR3 has 13 amino acids. CDR3 in DNA: TGTGCCAGCAGTTTATTGCTTAATGAAAAACTGTTTCTT. Translating gives CASSLLLNEKLFL.

This clonotype was seen ten or more times. CDR3 in amino acids: CASSPSTSGGEETQYF. The CDR3 coding sequence is TGTGCCAGCAGCCCATCGACTAGCGGGGGGGAAGAGACCCAGTACTTC. V gene TRBV14 combines with J gene TRBJ2-5; 14 positions match TRBD2. Germline V gene sequence: CDR1 SGHDN, CDR2 FVKESK. J lost 3 bases, V lost 4 bases, and 4 bases had no gene match. The CDR3 runs to 16 residues.

This clonotype was detected only a few times. V gene TRBV27 combines with J gene TRBJ2-5; 8 bases line up with TRBD1. The CDR3 spans 16 residues. Losses at the gene ends were 4 bases for V and 3 bases for J; bases not matched to a gene: 10. Germline V lookup: CDR1 MNHEY, CDR2 SMNVEV (reference sequence). CDR3 nucleotide sequence: TGTGCCAGCAGTTCCATCGACAGGGGAAACGAAGAGACCCAGTACTTC. Its translation: CASSSIDRGNEETQYF.

This clonotype came up many times. The rearrangement joins TRBV7-9 to TRBJ1-2; D gene uncertain. V dropped 5 bases and J dropped 5 bases, with 9 bases sitting between them. CDR1 and CDR2 from the germline V gene are SEHNR and FQNEAQ (reference sequence). The CDR3 spans 12 residues. As DNA, the CDR3 is TGTGCCAGCAGCCAGAATCTTTATGGCTACACCTTC. This encodes CASSQNLYGYTF.

Turning to this clonotype: One base away lies a much larger clone, so this may be a sequencing read error. The chain combines TRBV6-1 with TRBJ2-5; 7 positions match TRBD2. Germline V CDR1 and CDR2: MNHNS, SASEGT. This CDR3 is built from 14 residues. CDR3 nucleotide sequence: TGTGCCAGCAGTGATCTGGCGGGGGTGGAGACCCAGTGCTTC. Translation gives CASSDLAGVETQCF.

This clonotype was detected only a few times. A read error may account for a junction end that differs from germline. The rearrangement links TRBV10-3 to TRBJ1-1, with D perhaps matching TRBD1 (5 bases). The CDR3 totals 14 residues. Germline V gives CDR1 ENHRY, CDR2 SYGVKD. In DNA form, the CDR3 reads TGTGCCAGCAGTGACGGTGGGGGGAACACTGAAGCTTTCTTT. Encoded protein: CASSDGGGNTEAFF.

The V gene is TRBV2, the J gene TRBJ1-2; perhaps TRBD1 as D (5 bases). Trimming pared 2 bases from V and 6 bases from J, leaving 16 bases between. From germline, CDR1 is SNHLY and CDR2 FYNNEI. The length of the CDR3 is 15 residues. The CDR3 DNA reads TGTGCCAGCAGTGAATGGCGGGGGTTCTCGGATGGCTACACCTTC. Protein sequence: CASSEWRGFSDGYTF.

This rearrangement joins TRBV20-1 to TRBJ2-3; D uncertain. Germline CDR1 DFQATT, CDR2 SNEGSKA (reference sequence). Trimming took 3 bases from V and 1 from J, leaving 11 bases between them. CDR3 length: 14 amino acids. CDR3 sequence reads: CSARIPIGTDTQYF. CDR3 in DNA: TGCAGTGCTAGGATACCAATAGGCACAGATACGCAGTATTTT.

The chain joins TRBV15 to TRBJ2-5; possibly TRBD2 for D (6 bases). V lost 5 bases and J 5 bases, leaving 21 bases between the germline ends. Germline V gene data show CDR1 as LNHNV and CDR2 as YYDKDF (reference sequence). The CDR3 runs 16 residues. DNA of the CDR3: TGTGCCACCAGCGATATATGGGACTGGCCTAGGGAGACCCAGTACTTC. Translating it yields CATSDIWDWPRETQYF.

The chain recombines TRBV19 with TRBJ1-5, with 7 bases aligning to TRBD1. The CDR3 spans 15 residues. The V segment lost 5 bases and the J segment 0 bases; nucleotides outside the gene matches: 4. Germline CDR1 is LNHDA and CDR2 is SQIVND (reference sequence). CDR3 nucleotides: TGTGCCAGTAGTTGGGACAGCTATAGCAATCAGCCCCAGCATTTT. It translates to CASSWDSYSNQPQHF. Using reference TRBV19 and TRBJ1-5 for the parts outside the CDR3, the full variable domain is DGGITQSPKYLFRKEGQNVTLSCEQNLNHDAMYWYRQDPGQGLRLIYYSQIVNDFQKGDIAEGYSVSREKKESFPLTVTSAQKNPTAFYLCASSWDSYSNQPQHFGDGTRLSIL.

This clonotype showed up many times. The chain combines TRBV29-1 with TRBJ2-2; 16 bases map to TRBD2. After removal of 4 bases from V and 9 bases from J, the junction contained 8 bases not matched to a gene. The germline CDR1 and CDR2 sequences are SQVTM and ANQGSEA. There are 16 residues in the CDR3. The CDR3 region has the DNA TGCAGCGTTGTGTCCCCGGGACTAGCGGGGGGGCGGGAGCTGTTTTTT. As protein: CSVVSPGLAGGRELFF.